The clone carrying this TCR beta chain was observed a few times. As yet, its antigen is unknown. The sample belongs to a study of T cells in Graves' hyperthyroidism and ophthalmopathy. Broader study findings: Blood held most thyroid clonotypes expanded above 0.001 frequency. The model forecast ophthalmopathy, anticipating it by a median 6.5 months before onset.

This CDR3 has 12 residues. Germline values: CDR1 ENHRY, CDR2 SYGVKD. Trimming stripped 7 bases from V and 5 bases from J, with 11 bases between. Amplification of TCR beta CDR3 regions used RNA as the template. HTBI primers were the set used in a first-round RT-PCR of the TCR CDR3. TCRdb independently ran MiXCR on the multiplex PCR reads; one entry per CDR3 protein. The sample shows more than 450,000 distinct CDR3 sequences, about 20% of them seen only once. This sequence originates from a man aged 35 to 55 with Graves' ophthalmopathy. The chain carries TRBV10-3 and TRBJ1-2; a weak D match, TRBD1 (6 bases). Sequenced input: blood. The CDR3 DNA reads as TGTGCCATCAATCACAGGGAATATGGCTACACCTTC. It encodes CAINHREYGYTF.